This T cell receptor (beta chain) came from a study of siplizumab effects on memory and regulatory T cells. Study-wide results and caveats: Alloreactive sequences tracing back to unstimulated CD4+ memory cells were significantly reduced by siplizumab. Unstimulated subsets contained matches for only a minor fraction of alloreactive clones. Confirmatory evidence of suppressive function in proliferating siplizumab-culture Tregs was not obtained. Memory T cells appeared less diverse than naive cells, which seemed to contribute substantially to alloresponse.

Comments on this clone: The target antigen is unknown.

V trimming: 5 bases; J trimming: 0 bases; junction bases outside the gene matches: 9. The CDR3 runs 16 residues. The germline V gene has CDR1 LNHDA and CDR2 SQIVND (reference sequence). Profiled with immunoSEQ multiplex PCR; TCRdb holds only in-frame clones, not every one. The sample records nearly 85,000 clones, roughly 87% being singletons. Sequencing was performed on Tregs sorted from blood. This chain uses TRBV19 with TRBJ1-1, with 7 bases fitting TRBD1. This sequence was found in a human donor in good health. CDR3 sequence (DNA): TGTGCCAGTAGTCCAGGACAGGAGAGGATGAACACTGAAGCTTTCTTT. Its protein is CASSPGQERMNTEAFF.